What follows describes a single T cell receptor (beta chain). This entry comes from a study of beta chain features in type 1 diabetes. Germline CDR1 is PRHDT and CDR2 is FYEKMQ (reference sequence). The germline V and J ends were trimmed by 5 bases and 7 bases, with 14 bases remaining between them. The CDR3 is 13 amino acids. Every bit of the isolated RNA underwent reverse transcription, so sequencing read expressed TCRB transcripts. The protocol was immunoSEQ multiplex PCR, while the TCRdb copy is restricted to in-frame clones and leaves out a portion. The table includes under 350,000 clones, about 7.8% detected once.

What was sequenced was central memory CD4+ T cells from blood. The chain couples TRBV13 to TRBJ1-1, with D perhaps TRBD1 (5 bases). The clonotype was recovered from a woman under 30 in good health. For the CDR3, the DNA is TGTGCCAGCAGCCCAAGGAGGGGTGGTGAAGCTTTCTTT. As protein: CASSPRRGGEAFF.